This T cell receptor beta chain was sequenced for a study of blood T cell repertoires in COVID-19. On the study more broadly: Some COVID-19 samples were acute and others convalescent; all came from the United States, Italy and Spain.

The germline V gene has CDR1 MDHEN and CDR2 SYDVKM. The CDR3 totals 15 residues. After removal of 2 bases from V and 6 bases from J, the junction contained 6 bases not matched to a gene. The repertoire was sequenced with immunoSEQ multiplex PCR; TCRdb's copy has only in-frame clones and lacks some. The top ten clones hold 2.4% of a sample with over 250,000 clones, roughly nine tenths of them seen once. The chain is built from TRBV28 and TRBJ1-5, with TRBD1 matching 8 bases. Sequencing used PBMCs or T cells enriched from blood (not recorded which). The sequence derives from a woman younger than 30 who had recovered from COVID-19. The CDR3 loop reads CASSLDRGLGQPQHF. The CDR3 DNA follows: TGTGCCAGCAGTTTAGACAGGGGACTTGGTCAGCCCCAGCATTTT.